Below, 21 T cell receptor beta chains from the same sample are listed, as sequenced in a study of OX40 agonist ivuxolimab in advanced cancers. Clones were read by immunoSEQ multiplex PCR, and TCRdb kept only the in-frame ones, dropping some. Of tens of thousands of clones listed, approximately 80% are singletons. Here the sequenced sample was CD4+ or CD8+ T cells sorted from blood, taken in a trial of the OX40 agonist ivuxolimab. The source of these receptors is an adult with an advanced solid tumor such as melanoma, head and neck, liver or kidney cancer.

The genes are TRBV7-9 and TRBJ2-1; D unresolved. CDR3 length equals 15 residues. Looked up from germline, CDR1 is SEHNR and CDR2 is FQNEAQ (reference sequence). The V end lost 1 base, the J end lost 4 bases, and 11 bases lay between the germline ends. The CDR3 loop is CASSLVHGWYNEQFF. The CDR3 DNA sequence: TGTGCCAGCAGCTTAGTCCACGGGTGGTACAATGAGCAGTTCTTC.

V is TRBV19 and J is TRBJ2-6, with 7 bases aligning to TRBD2. Germline CDR1 reads LNHDA; CDR2 reads SQIVND (reference sequence). The CDR3 spans 16 residues. V lost 7 bases and J lost 0; bases outside the gene matches: 6. CDR3 amino acids: CASTGLLSSGANVLTF. The DNA for the CDR3 is TGTGCCAGTACGGGACTACTGAGCTCTGGGGCCAACGTCCTGACTTTC.

This chain joins TRBV6-5 and TRBJ2-1; D gene uncertain. From germline, CDR1 is MNHEY and CDR2 SVGAGI. The CDR3 sequence is 15 residues long. Trimming pared 6 bases from V and 2 bases from J, leaving 14 bases between. CDR3 sequence: CASRSRADTYNEQFF. CDR3 DNA sequence: TGTGCCAGCAGATCCCGGGCAGATACCTACAATGAGCAGTTCTTC.

The chain recombines TRBV10-3 with TRBJ1-2; D unresolved. Germline CDR1 reads ENHRY; CDR2 reads SYGVKD. Between the trimmed V and J ends, which lost 0 bases and 4 bases, there was a span of 18 bases. CDR3 size: 17 residues. The CDR3 bases are TGTGCCATCAGTGAGTCGTTGGTAGGAGGCAGGACCTATGGCTACACCTTC. This codes for CAISESLVGGRTYGYTF.

There are a few counts of this clone. The J gene is TRBJ2-7, the V gene TRBV11-2; perhaps TRBD1 as D (5 bases). The CDR3 spans 13 residues. Per germline, CDR1 SGHAT and CDR2 FQNNGV. Trimming shortened V by 5 bases and J by 3 bases, and 11 bases separated the two germline ends. CDR3 amino acids: CASSLGHNYEQYF. The CDR3 DNA reads TGTGCCAGCAGCCTAGGACACAACTACGAGCAGTACTTC.

The V call is TRBV10-3, the J call TRBJ2-5; no clear D gene. The germline V and J ends were trimmed by 3 bases and 0 bases, with 11 bases remaining between them. Germline V gene data show CDR1 as ENHRY and CDR2 as SYGVKD. This CDR3 region has 15 residues. The DNA of the CDR3 is TGTGCCATCAGTGACCGACTGCGGAACCAAGAGACCCAGTACTTC. Translation: CAISDRLRNQETQYF.

The J gene is TRBJ2-5, the V gene TRBV19; D is unresolved. This CDR3 contains 15 residues. Trimming shortened V by 1 base and J by 2 bases, and 11 bases separated the two germline ends. Germline CDR1 is LNHDA and CDR2 is SQIVND (reference sequence). As DNA, the CDR3 is TGTGCCAGTAGTATAGGGTCGGCGGCTCAAGAGACCCAGTACTTC. Its translation: CASSIGSAAQETQYF.

This clone was seen a single time. The chain recombines TRBV6-5 with TRBJ2-3, with 9 bases lining up with TRBD2. The CDR3 has 14 residues. Germline V lookup: CDR1 MNHEY, CDR2 SVGAGI. The V gene end was trimmed by 4 bases and the J gene end by 6 bases; junction bases not matched to a gene: 5. The CDR3 here is CASSSMTSGDTQYF. For the CDR3, the DNA is TGTGCCAGCAGTTCCATGACTAGCGGTGATACGCAGTATTTT.

V gene TRBV2 combines with J gene TRBJ1-2; D uncertain. The CDR3 is made up of 13 amino acids. Trimming shortened V by 7 bases and J by 8 bases, and 17 bases separated the two germline ends. The germline V gene encodes CDR1 SNHLY and CDR2 FYNNEI. CDR3 amino acids: CASIRGYGFGYTF. For the CDR3, the DNA is TGTGCCAGCATCAGAGGATACGGGTTCGGCTACACCTTC.

The chain uses TRBV19 and TRBJ2-7, with D unresolved. V lost 1 base to trimming and J lost 3 bases, with 10 bases between them. The CDR3 runs 14 residues. Germline CDR1 is LNHDA and CDR2 is SQIVND (reference sequence). The CDR3 reads CASSIGTRLYEQYF. The CDR3 DNA follows: TGTGCCAGTAGTATAGGGACCCGGCTCTACGAGCAGTACTTC.

The J gene is TRBJ1-1, the V gene TRBV10-1; D unresolved. The germline gives CDR1 WNHNN, CDR2 SYGVQD (reference sequence). The CDR3 sequence is 13 residues long. With 6 bases removed from V and 4 bases from J, the gap between germline ends came to 12 bases. The CDR3 nucleotides read TGCGCCAGCAGCGAACTTGTGGGCACTGAAGCTTTCTTT. As protein: CASSELVGTEAFF.

The chain joins TRBV10-3 to TRBJ2-1; 8 nucleotides line up with TRBD2. The CDR3 has 16 residues. The junction had 9 bases not matched to a gene; V was cut back by 4 bases and J by 4 bases. CDR1 is ENHRY, CDR2 SYGVKD, per germline. The CDR3 is CAISGQSTSAYNEQFF. CDR3 sequence (DNA): TGTGCCATCAGTGGTCAGTCGACTAGCGCTTACAATGAGCAGTTCTTC.

V usage is TRBV5-6 and J usage is TRBJ2-3, with TRBD2 matching 14 bases. The V segment lost 2 bases and the J segment 5 bases; nucleotides outside the gene matches: 1. This CDR3 spans 15 amino acids. Per the germline V gene, CDR1 is SGHDT and CDR2 is YYEEEE. As DNA, the CDR3 is TGTGCCAGCAGCTTCGGACTAGCGGGAGGAGATACGCAGTATTTT. Its protein is CASSFGLAGGDTQYF.

The V gene is TRBV6-4, the J gene TRBJ2-3; 7 nucleotides agree with TRBD1. The junction had 5 bases not matched to a gene; V was cut back by 5 bases and J by 0 bases. The CDR3 covers 15 residues. Per germline, CDR1 MRHNA and CDR2 SNTAGT. The CDR3 DNA follows: TGTGCCAGCAGTAGACAGGGATCGAGCACAGATACGCAGTATTTT. Translated: CASSRQGSSTDTQYF.

V usage is TRBV4-1 and J usage is TRBJ2-7; 16 bases line up with TRBD2. CDR3 length equals 15 residues. V lost 3 bases and J lost 6; bases outside the gene matches: 2. Germline-derived CDR1 and CDR2 are MGHRA and YSYEKL. The chain's CDR3 is CASSQGLAGGPEQYF. The CDR3 DNA is TGCGCCAGCAGCCAGGGACTAGCGGGAGGGCCCGAGCAGTACTTC.

This clone was picked up a small number of times. This chain joins TRBV19 and TRBJ1-2; D is unclear. The length of the CDR3 is 12 residues. Germline-derived CDR1 and CDR2 are LNHDA and SQIVND (reference sequence). Trimming took off 8 bases at V and 4 bases at J, with 11 bases between the two ends. The CDR3 bases are TGTGCCAGTCAGTCCCTGGGCTATGGCTACACCTTC. Its translation: CASQSLGYGYTF. Based on the CDR3 plus reference TRBV19 and TRBJ1-2, the full variable domain is DGGITQSPKYLFRKEGQNVTLSCEQNLNHDAMYWYRQDPGQGLRLIYYSQIVNDFQKGDIAEGYSVSREKKESFPLTVTSAQKNPTAFYLCASQSLGYGYTFGSGTRLTVV.

The chain combines TRBV4-2 with TRBJ2-7, with D tentatively TRBD1 (5 bases). This CDR3 is 13 amino acids long. V lost 5 bases and J 4 bases, leaving 12 bases between the germline ends. CDR1 is LGHNA, CDR2 YNFKEQ, per germline. Here the CDR3 DNA reads TGTGCCAGCAGCTTCGGCCAGGGATACGAGCAGTACTTC. Encoded protein: CASSFGQGYEQYF.

This chain connects TRBV11-2 to TRBJ2-7; D gene unclear. V was clipped by 4 bases and J by 6 bases, with 7 bases between them. This CDR3 has 11 amino acids. Germline CDR1 SGHAT, CDR2 FQNNGV. The CDR3 spells CASSSTLEQYF. The CDR3 nucleotides are TGTGCCAGCAGCTCTACCCTCGAGCAGTACTTC.

The chain is built from TRBV5-4 and TRBJ2-7; 10 nucleotides align to TRBD2. V lost 5 bases to trimming and J lost 5 bases; unmatched junction nucleotides: 10. CDR3 length equals 15 residues. CDR1 is SGHNT, CDR2 YYREEE, per germline (reference sequence). The CDR3 region is CASSRAGTSVDEQYF. Here the CDR3 DNA reads TGTGCCAGCAGTCGTGCCGGGACTAGCGTCGACGAGCAGTACTTC.

The chain couples TRBV5-5 to TRBJ2-7; no definite D call. The germline CDR1 and CDR2 sequences are SGHKS and YYEKEE (reference sequence). This CDR3 has 15 residues. V was clipped by 0 bases and J by 0 bases, with 10 bases between them. The DNA for the CDR3 is TGTGCCAGCAGCTTGGATGGGTTGTTCTCCTACGAGCAGTACTTC. Translating gives CASSLDGLFSYEQYF.

In this sample, this clone turned up once. This rearrangement joins TRBV27 to TRBJ2-1; D gene unclear. The CDR3 spans 13 residues. In germline, CDR1 is MNHEY, CDR2 SMNVEV (reference sequence). Deletions cut 6 bases from V and 5 bases from J, with 11 bases between. The CDR3: CASSVLGNNEQFF. The CDR3 bases are TGTGCCAGCAGCGTCCTGGGGAACAATGAGCAGTTCTTC.